A selection of T cell receptor beta chains follows, all from one sample in a study of T cell clones after liver transplantation. The assay was immunoSEQ multiplex PCR, and TCRdb's table has in-frame clones only and misses some. The table includes more than 95,000 clones, around four fifths detected once. The starting material was CD4+ T cells from blood, obtained around 48 months after liver transplant. These receptors were obtained from a human patient who received a liver transplant. T cells may partly derive from the graft donor. Both conserved end residues are part of each CDR3. Fields, in order: clone size, V gene, J gene, D gene, CDR3 protein, CDR3 DNA. A D gene is named only where the DNA matches it firmly. Some rows mark clone size as missing; the rest say once, few, many or name a class of expanded clone.

abundance: NA
v_gene: TRBV27
j_gene: TRBJ1-2
d_gene: TRBD1
CDR3aa: CASSFRQGYGYTF
CDR3nt: TGTGCCAGCAGTTTTCGACAGGGCTATGGCTACACCTTC

abundance: NA
v_gene: TRBV7-9
j_gene: TRBJ1-6
d_gene: NA
CDR3aa: CASSLEGTRDSPLHF
CDR3nt: TGTGCCAGCAGCTTAGAAGGGACACGGGATTCACCCCTCCACTTT

abundance: NA
v_gene: TRBV10-3
j_gene: TRBJ1-2
d_gene: NA
CDR3aa: CAISESGGLGFYGYTF
CDR3nt: TGTGCCATCAGTGAGTCTGGGGGACTTGGGTTCTATGGCTACACCTTC

abundance: NA
v_gene: TRBV19
j_gene: TRBJ2-7
d_gene: NA
CDR3aa: CASSGAGFTYEQYF
CDR3nt: TGTGCCAGTAGTGGCGCGGGGTTTACCTACGAGCAGTACTTC

abundance: NA
v_gene: TRBV29-1
j_gene: TRBJ2-5
d_gene: TRBD1
CDR3aa: CSTEGTGGWETQYF
CDR3nt: TGCAGCACTGAGGGGACAGGGGGCTGGGAGACCCAGTACTTC

abundance: few
v_gene: TRBV6-5
j_gene: TRBJ1-6
d_gene: NA
CDR3aa: CASSYSKWSPLHF
CDR3nt: TGTGCCAGCAGTTACTCGAAGTGGTCACCCCTCCACTTT

abundance: NA
v_gene: TRBV7-9
j_gene: TRBJ2-3
d_gene: NA
CDR3aa: CASSLVGARFTDTQYF
CDR3nt: TGTGCCAGCAGCTTAGTAGGTGCACGGTTCACAGATACGCAGTATTTT

abundance: NA
v_gene: TRBV29-1
j_gene: TRBJ1-1
d_gene: NA
CDR3aa: CSVEGGRTEAFF
CDR3nt: TGCAGCGTTGAAGGGGGGCGAACTGAAGCTTTCTTT

abundance: NA
v_gene: TRBV18
j_gene: TRBJ1-2
d_gene: NA
CDR3aa: CASSRTSGDGDTF
CDR3nt: TGTGCCAGCTCACGGACCTCCGGGGACGGGGACACCTTC

abundance: NA
v_gene: TRBV7-3
j_gene: TRBJ2-2
d_gene: NA
CDR3aa: CASSLGSPATTGELFF
CDR3nt: TGTGCCAGCAGCTTAGGCAGTCCTGCGACCACCGGGGAGCTGTTTTTT

abundance: NA
v_gene: TRBV10-3
j_gene: TRBJ2-1
d_gene: NA
CDR3aa: CAISLSGNEQFF
CDR3nt: TGTGCCATCAGTCTGTCTGGGAATGAGCAGTTCTTC

abundance: NA
v_gene: TRBV6-1
j_gene: TRBJ1-5
d_gene: NA
CDR3aa: CASSVGSSNQPQHF
CDR3nt: TGTGCCAGCAGTGTTGGCAGCAGCAATCAGCCCCAGCATTTT

abundance: NA
v_gene: TRBV5-1
j_gene: TRBJ2-5
d_gene: TRBD2
CDR3aa: CASRLSGGSQETQYF
CDR3nt: TGCGCCAGCAGACTGTCGGGAGGATCCCAAGAGACCCAGTACTTC

abundance: NA
v_gene: TRBV28
j_gene: TRBJ2-5
d_gene: TRBD1
CDR3aa: CASSSQGYQETQYF
CDR3nt: TGTGCCAGCAGTTCACAGGGGTACCAAGAGACCCAGTACTTC

abundance: few
v_gene: TRBV5-1
j_gene: TRBJ1-1
d_gene: NA
CDR3aa: CASSLGYTEAFF
CDR3nt: TGCGCCAGCAGCTTAGGGTACACTGAAGCTTTCTTT

abundance: NA
v_gene: TRBV28
j_gene: TRBJ1-1
d_gene: NA
CDR3aa: CASSGWAGSTEAFF
CDR3nt: TGTGCCAGCAGTGGATGGGCAGGGTCCACTGAAGCTTTCTTT

abundance: NA
v_gene: TRBV5-4
j_gene: TRBJ1-4
d_gene: NA
CDR3aa: CASSLGMGGDNNEKLFF
CDR3nt: TGTGCCAGCAGCTTGGGCATGGGGGGCGATAATAATGAAAAACTGTTTTTT

abundance: NA
v_gene: TRBV25-1
j_gene: TRBJ2-7
d_gene: NA
CDR3aa: CASSDSPYEQYF
CDR3nt: TGTGCCAGCAGTGATTCCCCCTACGAGCAGTACTTC

abundance: NA
v_gene: TRBV7-9
j_gene: TRBJ1-1
d_gene: TRBD1
CDR3aa: CASRDGTGGRLNTEAFF
CDR3nt: TGTGCCAGCAGGGATGGGACAGGGGGTCGTCTGAACACTGAAGCTTTCTTT

abundance: NA
v_gene: TRBV18
j_gene: TRBJ2-1
d_gene: NA
CDR3aa: CASSPTRQGSNEQFF
CDR3nt: TGTGCCAGCTCACCCACTAGGCAGGGGAGCAATGAGCAGTTCTTC

abundance: NA
v_gene: TRBV29-1
j_gene: TRBJ2-7
d_gene: TRBD1
CDR3aa: CSVEEGVGQGASEQYF
CDR3nt: TGCAGCGTTGAAGAAGGGGTAGGACAGGGGGCCTCCGAGCAGTACTTC

abundance: NA
v_gene: TRBV27
j_gene: TRBJ2-7
d_gene: TRBD1
CDR3aa: CASSSAGGQREQYF
CDR3nt: TGTGCCAGCAGTTCGGCAGGGGGCCAGCGCGAGCAGTACTTC

abundance: NA
v_gene: TRBV7-9
j_gene: TRBJ2-2
d_gene: TRBD1
CDR3aa: CASSSRGLNTGELFF
CDR3nt: TGTGCCAGCAGCTCCAGGGGGTTGAACACCGGGGAGCTGTTTTTT

abundance: NA
v_gene: TRBV14
j_gene: TRBJ2-7
d_gene: NA
CDR3aa: CASSQVLSYEQYF
CDR3nt: TGTGCCAGCAGCCAAGTCCTCTCCTACGAGCAGTACTTC

abundance: NA
v_gene: TRBV7-7
j_gene: TRBJ2-2
d_gene: NA
CDR3aa: CASSPDTVPGELFF
CDR3nt: TGTGCCAGCAGCCCCGATACAGTGCCCGGGGAGCTGTTTTTT

abundance: NA
v_gene: TRBV21-1
j_gene: TRBJ1-5
d_gene: NA
CDR3aa: CASSKGSSRGGYSNQPQHF
CDR3nt: TGTGCCAGCAGCAAAGGGTCTAGCAGGGGGGGCTATAGCAATCAGCCCCAGCATTTT

abundance: NA
v_gene: TRBV7-8
j_gene: TRBJ2-1
d_gene: NA
CDR3aa: CASSERQLGAYNEQFF
CDR3nt: TGTGCCAGCAGCGAGAGACAGCTGGGTGCCTACAATGAGCAGTTCTTC

abundance: few
v_gene: TRBV2
j_gene: TRBJ1-1
d_gene: TRBD1
CDR3aa: CASSDGGGAFGAFF
CDR3nt: TGTGCCAGCAGTGATGGAGGGGGCGCTTTCGGAGCTTTCTTT

abundance: NA
v_gene: TRBV19
j_gene: TRBJ2-3
d_gene: NA
CDR3aa: CASSIAGAGADTQYF
CDR3nt: TGTGCCAGTAGTATCGCGGGGGCTGGGGCAGATACGCAGTATTTT